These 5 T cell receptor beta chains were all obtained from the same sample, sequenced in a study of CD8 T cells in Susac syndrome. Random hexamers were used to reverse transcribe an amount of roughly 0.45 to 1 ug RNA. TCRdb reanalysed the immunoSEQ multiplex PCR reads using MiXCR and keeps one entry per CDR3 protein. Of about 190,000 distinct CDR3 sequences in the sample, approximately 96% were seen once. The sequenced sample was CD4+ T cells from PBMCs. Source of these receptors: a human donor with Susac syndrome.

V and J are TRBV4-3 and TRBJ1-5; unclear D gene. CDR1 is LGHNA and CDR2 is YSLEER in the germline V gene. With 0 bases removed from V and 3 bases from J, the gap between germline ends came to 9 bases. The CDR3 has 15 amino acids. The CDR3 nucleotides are TGCGCCAGCAGCCAAGATGTGGGTTACAATCAGCCCCAGCATTTT. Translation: CASSQDVGYNQPQHF.

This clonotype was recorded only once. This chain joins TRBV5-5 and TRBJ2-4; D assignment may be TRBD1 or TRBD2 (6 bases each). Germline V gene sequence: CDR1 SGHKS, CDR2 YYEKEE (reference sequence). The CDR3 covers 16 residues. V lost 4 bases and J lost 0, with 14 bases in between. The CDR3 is CASSPGGGLAKNIQYF. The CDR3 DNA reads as TGTGCCAGCAGCCCTGGAGGGGGGTTAGCCAAAAACATTCAGTACTTC.

The CDR3: CASSLDFGGTLGYTF. The CDR3 DNA reads as TGTGCCAGCAGCTTAGACTTCGGGGGCACTTTAGGCTACACCTTC. V gene TRBV7-2 combines with J gene TRBJ1-2, with D perhaps matching TRBD1 (6 bases). The CDR3 sequence is 15 residues long. Per the germline V gene, CDR1 is SGHTA and CDR2 is FQGNSA. Trimming pared 1 base from V and 8 bases from J, leaving 17 bases between. The variable domain in full, completed from reference TRBV7-2 and TRBJ1-2, reads GAGVSQSPSNKVTEKGKDVELRCDPISGHTALYWYRQSLGQGLEFLIYFQGNSAPDKSGLPSDRFSAERTGGSVSTLTIQRTQQEDSAVYLCASSLDFGGTLGYTFGSGTRLTVV.

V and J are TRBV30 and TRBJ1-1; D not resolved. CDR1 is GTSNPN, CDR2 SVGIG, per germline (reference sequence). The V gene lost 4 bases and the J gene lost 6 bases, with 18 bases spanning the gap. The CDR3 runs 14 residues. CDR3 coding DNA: TGTGCCTGGACCCCCGGAGTTGAGACCGCTGAAGCTTTCTTT. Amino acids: CAWTPGVETAEAFF. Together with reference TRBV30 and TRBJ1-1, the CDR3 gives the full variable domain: SQTIHQWPATLVQPVGSPLSLECTVEGTSNPNLYWYRQAAGRGLQLLFYSVGIGQISSEVPQNLSASRPQDRQFILSSKKLLLSDSGFYLCAWTPGVETAEAFFGQGTRLTVV.

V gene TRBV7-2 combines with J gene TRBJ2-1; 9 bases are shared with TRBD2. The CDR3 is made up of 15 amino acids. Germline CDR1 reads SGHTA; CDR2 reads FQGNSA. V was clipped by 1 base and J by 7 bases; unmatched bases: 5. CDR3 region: CASSLERLAGNEQFF. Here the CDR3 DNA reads TGTGCCAGCAGCTTAGAGAGGCTAGCGGGAAATGAGCAGTTCTTC.